A selection of T cell receptor beta chains follows, all from one sample in a study of beta chain features in type 1 diabetes. The protocol was immunoSEQ multiplex PCR, while the TCRdb copy is restricted to in-frame clones and leaves out a portion. The table records just over 450,000 clones, roughly 30% of them present only once. Material: naive CD4+ T cells from blood. These receptors originate from a man aged 18 to 29 in good health. Each CDR3 is given with its conserved first and last residue. The D gene is left open where the match is weak. Size tells how often a clone was seen (once, few, many) or the class of an expanded clone, and some rows leave it out.

d_gene	abundance	v_gene	j_gene	CDR3aa	CDR3nt
-	few	TRBV5-4	TRBJ2-5	CASSYARDGQETQYF	TGTGCCAGCAGTTATGCCAGGGACGGCCAAGAGACCCAGTACTTC
TRBD1	-	TRBV5-4	TRBJ2-5	CASSPVTGKETQYF	TGTGCCAGCAGCCCAGTGACAGGGAAAGAGACCCAGTACTTC
-	few	TRBV7-9	TRBJ2-4	CASSLIGVSNIQYF	TGTGCCAGCAGCTTAATCGGGGTATCGAACATTCAGTACTTC
TRBD1	once	TRBV6-5	TRBJ2-1	CASSYSRGRNEQFF	TGTGCCAGCAGTTACTCCAGGGGGCGGAATGAGCAGTTCTTC
TRBD1	-	TRBV4-3	TRBJ2-5	CASSQEVWDRQETQYF	TGCGCCAGCAGCCAAGAGGTGTGGGACAGACAAGAGACCCAGTACTTC
TRBD1	once	TRBV4-2	TRBJ1-3	CASSHPTTGGGDTIYF	TGTGCCAGCAGCCACCCTACCACAGGGGGTGGAGACACCATATATTTT
-	-	TRBV2	TRBJ2-5	CASSVSQETQYF	TGTGCCAGCAGTGTCAGCCAAGAGACCCAGTACTTC
TRBD1	-	TRBV2	TRBJ1-2	CASSGDSYYGYTF	TGTGCCAGCAGTGGGGACAGTTACTATGGCTACACCTTC
-	-	TRBV6-6	TRBJ1-3	CAGGQSSGNTIYF	TGTGCCGGCGGACAAAGCTCTGGAAACACCATATATTTT
-	few	TRBV19	TRBJ2-1	CASSMQGLNEQFF	TGTGCCAGTAGTATGCAGGGGCTCAATGAGCAGTTCTTC
TRBD2	-	TRBV9	TRBJ2-7	CASSLAGDVRHEQYF	TGTGCCAGCAGTCTAGCGGGAGATGTACGCCACGAGCAGTACTTC
-	-	TRBV29-1	TRBJ1-1	CSGTVNTEAFF	TGCAGCGGGACGGTGAACACTGAAGCTTTCTTT
TRBD2	-	TRBV30	TRBJ2-1	CAWSWGLARYNEQFF	TGTGCCTGGAGTTGGGGACTAGCGAGATACAATGAGCAGTTCTTC
-	few	TRBV6-1	TRBJ2-5	CASGQMYQETQYF	TGTGCCAGCGGCCAGATGTACCAAGAGACCCAGTACTTC
TRBD1	-	TRBV30	TRBJ1-1	CAWSGTGMAFF	TGTGCCTGGAGCGGGACAGGGATGGCGTTCTTT
-	-	TRBV30	TRBJ2-1	CAWSVGIYNEQFF	TGTGCCTGGAGTGTGGGCATTTACAATGAGCAGTTCTTC
TRBD1	-	TRBV15	TRBJ2-7	CATSRDWTGSEQYF	TGTGCCACCAGCAGGGACTGGACAGGCTCCGAGCAGTACTTC
-	-	TRBV30	TRBJ1-1	CAWTRLGDTEAFF	TGTGCCTGGACCAGGTTGGGGGACACTGAAGCTTTCTTT